Detailed here is one T cell receptor (beta chain). Its antigen is currently unknown. These data belong to a study of CD8+CD57+ T cells in acquired aplastic anemia. Study-wide results and caveats: Overlapping CD8+ CDR3 repertoires of patients and controls contained under 30 shared sequences.

In germline, CDR1 is SEHNR, CDR2 FQNEAQ (reference sequence). The length of the CDR3 is 12 residues. V was cut by 6 bases and J by 7 bases, with 10 bases left in between. Genomic DNA, the template, was used for profiling of the TCR beta VDJ and CDR3. From the reads, TCRdb called clonotypes with MiXCR, one entry per CDR3 protein. The sample has around 150,000 distinct CDR3 sequences, roughly 48% seen once. An expansion of CD8+CD57+ cells by flow cytometry had been shown in patients chosen for sequencing. Sequencing used sorted CD4+, CD8+, or CD8+CD57+ T cells (not recorded which) from PBMCs. This TCR derives from a human donor with aplastic anemia. V gene TRBV7-9 combines with J gene TRBJ2-1; D not resolved. DNA of the CDR3: TGTGCCAGCAGTTCCCTAGGTAATGAGCAGTTCTTC. Its translation is CASSSLGNEQFF.